The rows below give T cell receptor beta chains drawn from one sample of a study of long-term antiretroviral therapy in people with HIV. Sequencing was performed with immunoSEQ multiplex PCR; in TCRdb, only in-frame clones are kept and a portion is missing. Among tens of thousands of clones, roughly 79% were seen once, and the ten largest hold around 11%. Material: unsorted PBMCs, obtained 1.1 years before starting antiretroviral therapy. The receptors come from a woman aged 40 to 55 with HIV. Each CDR3 is given with its conserved first and last residue. Each record gives: D gene, clone size, V gene, J gene, CDR3 protein, CDR3 DNA. The D gene is left open where the match is weak. Clone size, where shown, is once, few, many, or a class for clones that have expanded.

d_gene: .; abundance: .; v_gene: TRBV27; j_gene: TRBJ1-5; CDR3aa: CASSFGYSNQPQHF; CDR3nt: TGTGCCAGCAGTTTCGGTTATAGCAATCAGCCCCAGCATTTT
d_gene: TRBD1; abundance: .; v_gene: TRBV9; j_gene: TRBJ2-5; CDR3aa: CASSVNPTGDQETQYF; CDR3nt: TGTGCCAGCAGCGTAAATCCGACAGGGGATCAAGAGACCCAGTACTTC
d_gene: TRBD1; abundance: .; v_gene: TRBV4-3; j_gene: TRBJ1-6; CDR3aa: CASSQDSGQGTTQDNSPLHF; CDR3nt: TGCGCCAGCAGCCAAGACTCGGGACAGGGGACGACTCAAGATAATTCACCCCTCCACTTT
d_gene: .; abundance: .; v_gene: TRBV5-1; j_gene: TRBJ1-1; CDR3aa: CASSEGPGGTEAFF; CDR3nt: TGCGCCAGCTCCGAGGGCCCCGGGGGCACTGAAGCTTTCTTT
d_gene: .; abundance: .; v_gene: TRBV6-5; j_gene: TRBJ1-1; CDR3aa: CASRRTLNTEAFF; CDR3nt: TGTGCCAGCAGGCGCACCTTGAACACTGAAGCTTTCTTT
d_gene: .; abundance: few; v_gene: TRBV5-5; j_gene: TRBJ1-4; CDR3aa: CASSQPGAEKLFF; CDR3nt: TGTGCCAGCAGCCAGCCTGGGGCTGAAAAACTGTTTTTT
d_gene: .; abundance: .; v_gene: TRBV2; j_gene: TRBJ1-2; CDR3aa: CASSLQENYGYTF; CDR3nt: TGTGCCAGCAGTTTACAGGAGAACTATGGCTACACCTTC
d_gene: .; abundance: .; v_gene: TRBV13; j_gene: TRBJ1-1; CDR3aa: CASSLGFGGARTEAFF; CDR3nt: TGTGCCAGCAGCTTAGGGTTCGGGGGGGCGAGGACTGAAGCTTTCTTT
d_gene: .; abundance: .; v_gene: TRBV6-5; j_gene: TRBJ1-2; CDR3aa: CASILSAGRVGYTF; CDR3nt: TGTGCCAGCATCCTTTCCGCAGGGAGAGTTGGCTACACCTTC
d_gene: .; abundance: once; v_gene: TRBV2; j_gene: TRBJ2-7; CDR3aa: CASSEAPGYEQYF; CDR3nt: TGTGCCAGCAGTGAAGCACCAGGGTACGAGCAGTACTTC
d_gene: TRBD1; abundance: .; v_gene: TRBV5-1; j_gene: TRBJ1-1; CDR3aa: CASSLEQGRTEAFF; CDR3nt: TGCGCCAGCAGCTTGGAACAGGGGAGGACTGAAGCTTTCTTT
d_gene: .; abundance: .; v_gene: TRBV5-6; j_gene: TRBJ1-1; CDR3aa: CASSTPGGADTEAFF; CDR3nt: TGTGCCAGCAGTACCCCAGGCGGGGCGGACACTGAAGCTTTCTTT
d_gene: TRBD1; abundance: .; v_gene: TRBV5-1; j_gene: TRBJ2-1; CDR3aa: CASSLGQPLYNEQFF; CDR3nt: TGCGCCAGCAGCCTGGGACAGCCTCTTTACAATGAGCAGTTCTTC
d_gene: TRBD2; abundance: .; v_gene: TRBV7-9; j_gene: TRBJ2-5; CDR3aa: CASSPLLAGGTETQYF; CDR3nt: TGTGCCAGCAGCCCCCTACTAGCGGGGGGGACGGAGACCCAGTACTTC
d_gene: .; abundance: .; v_gene: TRBV29-1; j_gene: TRBJ2-2; CDR3aa: CSVVPSGSGELFF; CDR3nt: TGCAGCGTTGTACCTTCGGGGTCCGGGGAGCTGTTTTTT
d_gene: TRBD2; abundance: .; v_gene: TRBV19; j_gene: TRBJ2-1; CDR3aa: CASSVSGGSYNEQFF; CDR3nt: TGTGCCAGTAGTGTGTCGGGAGGCTCCTACAATGAGCAGTTCTTC
d_gene: .; abundance: .; v_gene: TRBV14; j_gene: TRBJ1-5; CDR3aa: CASSQGGPASNQPQHF; CDR3nt: TGTGCCAGCAGCCAAGGGGGGCCGGCCTCAAATCAGCCCCAGCATTTT
d_gene: TRBD1; abundance: .; v_gene: TRBV30; j_gene: TRBJ1-1; CDR3aa: CAWRGGRGPTEAFF; CDR3nt: TGTGCCTGGAGGGGGGGCAGGGGGCCCACTGAAGCTTTCTTT
d_gene: TRBD1; abundance: few; v_gene: TRBV18; j_gene: TRBJ1-2; CDR3aa: CASSFGQDYGYTF; CDR3nt: TGTGCCAGCTCCTTCGGACAGGACTATGGCTACACCTTC
d_gene: TRBD2; abundance: .; v_gene: TRBV5-1; j_gene: TRBJ2-2; CDR3aa: CASSSGLVAGELFF; CDR3nt: TGCGCCAGCAGCTCGGGACTAGTGGCCGGGGAGCTGTTTTTT
d_gene: TRBD1; abundance: few; v_gene: TRBV7-6; j_gene: TRBJ2-1; CDR3aa: CASSLAGTVAEQFF; CDR3nt: TGTGCCAGCAGCTTAGCCGGGACAGTGGCCGAGCAGTTCTTC
d_gene: .; abundance: .; v_gene: TRBV30; j_gene: TRBJ2-1; CDR3aa: CAWSQTEDVEQFF; CDR3nt: TGTGCCTGGAGTCAGACGGAGGATGTGGAGCAGTTCTTC
d_gene: TRBD1; abundance: .; v_gene: TRBV11-3; j_gene: TRBJ2-2; CDR3aa: CASRSRQGAETGELFF; CDR3nt: TGTGCCAGCAGGTCAAGACAGGGGGCGGAAACCGGGGAGCTGTTTTTT
d_gene: .; abundance: .; v_gene: TRBV4-1; j_gene: TRBJ2-2; CDR3aa: CASSLTGTGELFF; CDR3nt: TGCGCCAGCAGCTTGACAGGAACCGGGGAGCTGTTTTTT
d_gene: TRBD1; abundance: .; v_gene: TRBV9; j_gene: TRBJ2-7; CDR3aa: CASSVGGQGVYEQYF; CDR3nt: TGTGCCAGCAGCGTAGGGGGACAGGGGGTTTACGAGCAGTACTTC
d_gene: TRBD1; abundance: .; v_gene: TRBV18; j_gene: TRBJ2-7; CDR3aa: CASSGRNRGRHEQYF; CDR3nt: TGTGCCAGCTCGGGGCGGAACAGGGGGCGCCACGAGCAGTACTTC
d_gene: .; abundance: .; v_gene: TRBV27; j_gene: TRBJ1-2; CDR3aa: CATGPGGWGYTF; CDR3nt: TGTGCCACCGGCCCGGGGGGCTGGGGCTACACCTTC
d_gene: .; abundance: .; v_gene: TRBV11-3; j_gene: TRBJ2-1; CDR3aa: CASSLGAHSYNEQFF; CDR3nt: TGTGCCAGCAGCTTGGGGGCACACTCCTACAATGAGCAGTTCTTC
d_gene: TRBD1; abundance: .; v_gene: TRBV2; j_gene: TRBJ1-1; CDR3aa: CATGPDRGRTEAFF; CDR3nt: TGTGCCACGGGCCCCGACAGGGGGCGGACTGAAGCTTTCTTT
d_gene: .; abundance: once; v_gene: TRBV2; j_gene: TRBJ1-5; CDR3aa: CASSDPPRPGGYQPQHF; CDR3nt: TGTGCCAGCAGTGATCCCCCCCGACCGGGGGGGTACCAGCCCCAGCATTTT
d_gene: .; abundance: few; v_gene: TRBV27; j_gene: TRBJ2-2; CDR3aa: CASTSRVGTVNTGELFF; CDR3nt: TGTGCCAGCACCTCTAGAGTCGGGACGGTGAACACCGGGGAGCTGTTTTTT
d_gene: .; abundance: .; v_gene: TRBV5-4; j_gene: TRBJ1-3; CDR3aa: CASSLGPASGNTIYF; CDR3nt: TGTGCCAGCAGCTTGGGACCGGCCTCTGGAAACACCATATATTTT
d_gene: .; abundance: .; v_gene: TRBV5-6; j_gene: TRBJ1-4; CDR3aa: CASSEGSQGRNEKLFF; CDR3nt: TGTGCCAGCAGCGAGGGCAGCCAGGGAAGAAATGAAAAACTGTTTTTT
d_gene: .; abundance: .; v_gene: TRBV18; j_gene: TRBJ1-3; CDR3aa: CASSPLGTGDPSGNTIYF; CDR3nt: TGTGCCAGCTCACCGCTGGGGACCGGGGACCCCTCTGGAAACACCATATATTTT
d_gene: .; abundance: .; v_gene: TRBV27; j_gene: TRBJ2-2; CDR3aa: CASSLRVTGELFF; CDR3nt: TGTGCCAGCAGTTTAAGGGTCACCGGGGAGCTGTTTTTT
d_gene: .; abundance: .; v_gene: TRBV5-1; j_gene: TRBJ1-1; CDR3aa: CASYEGVSTEAFF; CDR3nt: TGCGCCAGCTATGAGGGGGTATCGACTGAAGCTTTCTTT
d_gene: .; abundance: once; v_gene: TRBV5-6; j_gene: TRBJ2-3; CDR3aa: CASSKPGPSPDTQYF; CDR3nt: TGTGCCAGCAGCAAACCGGGACCCTCGCCGGATACGCAGTATTTT
d_gene: .; abundance: .; v_gene: TRBV5-4; j_gene: TRBJ2-6; CDR3aa: CASSLGRGRAVGANVLTF; CDR3nt: TGTGCCAGCAGCTTGGGTCGTGGAAGGGCGGTTGGGGCCAACGTCCTGACTTTC
d_gene: TRBD1; abundance: few; v_gene: TRBV19; j_gene: TRBJ1-6; CDR3aa: CASRDRGNSPLHF; CDR3nt: TGTGCCAGTAGGGACAGGGGGAATTCACCCCTCCACTTT
d_gene: .; abundance: once; v_gene: TRBV14; j_gene: TRBJ2-1; CDR3aa: CASSQDNFLNEQFF; CDR3nt: TGTGCCAGCAGCCAAGATAATTTTCTCAATGAGCAGTTCTTC
d_gene: .; abundance: .; v_gene: TRBV7-2; j_gene: TRBJ2-7; CDR3aa: CASSGSAGTRDEQYF; CDR3nt: TGTGCCAGCAGCGGGTCGGCGGGAACGAGGGACGAGCAGTACTTC
d_gene: .; abundance: .; v_gene: TRBV5-1; j_gene: TRBJ1-5; CDR3aa: CASSLGGMSNQPQHF; CDR3nt: TGCGCCAGCAGCTTGGGAGGGATGAGCAATCAGCCCCAGCATTTT
d_gene: TRBD1; abundance: .; v_gene: TRBV18; j_gene: TRBJ2-7; CDR3aa: CASSPPNRGQSSYEQYF; CDR3nt: TGTGCCAGCTCACCACCGAATAGGGGACAGAGCTCCTACGAGCAGTACTTC
d_gene: TRBD1; abundance: .; v_gene: TRBV5-6; j_gene: TRBJ2-7; CDR3aa: CASSPRQGAGLGTDEQYF; CDR3nt: TGTGCCAGCAGCCCGCGACAGGGGGCGGGACTAGGAACGGACGAGCAGTACTTC
d_gene: TRBD1; abundance: .; v_gene: TRBV5-4; j_gene: TRBJ2-2; CDR3aa: CASSSVRGQSGELFF; CDR3nt: TGTGCCAGCAGCTCGGTCAGGGGGCAGTCCGGGGAGCTGTTTTTT
d_gene: .; abundance: once; v_gene: TRBV6-5; j_gene: TRBJ2-7; CDR3aa: CASSYLGGPYEQYF; CDR3nt: TGTGCCAGCAGTTACCTGGGGGGCCCCTACGAGCAGTACTTC
d_gene: TRBD1; abundance: once; v_gene: TRBV5-1; j_gene: TRBJ1-4; CDR3aa: CASSGTGTEKLFF; CDR3nt: TGCGCCAGCAGCGGGACAGGGACTGAAAAACTGTTTTTT